A selection of T cell receptor beta chains follows, all from one sample in a study of shared clonotypes between healthy human individuals. Measured with immunoSEQ multiplex PCR; TCRdb has only the in-frame clones, and not every one. The table lists some 600,000 clones, 95% to 96% of them singletons. Specimen: naive CD8+ T cells sorted from blood. These receptors originate from a woman younger than 45 in good health. Each CDR3 is given with its conserved first and last residue. The order of the fields is CDR3 protein, D gene, V gene, CDR3 length, J gene. D genes are given only for firm matches.

CDR3: CASTHLWTDNYGYTF; D: NA; V: TRBV19; length: 15; J: TRBJ1-2
CDR3: CASSFNPGRMNTEAFF; D: NA; V: TRBV9; length: 16; J: TRBJ1-1
CDR3: CASSGEGTSYEQYF; D: NA; V: TRBV5-6; length: 14; J: TRBJ2-7
CDR3: CASKDNEQFF; D: NA; V: TRBV28; length: 10; J: TRBJ2-1
CDR3: CASSESMASGPYNEQFF; D: TRBD2; V: TRBV2; length: 17; J: TRBJ2-1
CDR3: CASSQGSNQPQHF; D: NA; V: TRBV4-2; length: 13; J: TRBJ1-5
CDR3: CASSDGTGRDFDYYGYTF; D: TRBD1; V: TRBV9; length: 18; J: TRBJ1-2
CDR3: CASSPTTVGTGGDSNQPQHF; D: TRBD1; V: TRBV7-6; length: 20; J: TRBJ1-5
CDR3: CASSLRLTGGNDGYTF; D: NA; V: TRBV7-9; length: 16; J: TRBJ1-2
CDR3: CASSYSHGGNQPQHF; D: NA; V: TRBV6-5; length: 15; J: TRBJ1-5
CDR3: CASSYQHSYEQYF; D: NA; V: TRBV6-5; length: 13; J: NA
CDR3: CASSKSGRFGYNEQFF; D: NA; V: TRBV21-1; length: 16; J: TRBJ2-1
CDR3: CASREFDGNTEAFF; D: NA; V: TRBV2; length: 14; J: TRBJ1-1
CDR3: CASSPMDISETQYF; D: NA; V: TRBV14; length: 14; J: TRBJ2-5
CDR3: CASSLTEYEQYF; D: NA; V: TRBV27; length: 12; J: TRBJ2-7
CDR3: CASSLLAGIYNEQFF; D: TRBD2; V: TRBV6-5; length: 15; J: TRBJ2-1
CDR3: CASSLRDNDGNTIYF; D: NA; V: TRBV7-9; length: 15; J: TRBJ1-3
CDR3: CASSLRVDSYSGNTIYF; D: NA; V: TRBV11-2; length: 17; J: TRBJ1-3
CDR3: CASREWGNYGYTF; D: NA; V: TRBV7-9; length: 13; J: TRBJ1-2
CDR3: CASSQCQETQYF; D: NA; V: TRBV23-1; length: 12; J: TRBJ2-5
CDR3: CASSQLMAGDSDTQYF; D: TRBD2; V: TRBV28; length: 16; J: TRBJ2-3
CDR3: CASSTTSGAYNEQFF; D: TRBD2; V: TRBV27; length: 15; J: TRBJ2-1
CDR3: CASKLTGGKAETQYF; D: TRBD1; V: TRBV19; length: 15; J: TRBJ2-5
CDR3: CASSSLAGAAYNEQFF; D: TRBD2; V: TRBV7-2; length: 16; J: TRBJ2-1
CDR3: CASSSSGEANQPQHF; D: NA; V: TRBV7-9; length: 15; J: TRBJ1-5
CDR3: CASSTIRTPEKLFF; D: NA; V: TRBV28; length: 14; J: TRBJ1-4
CDR3: CAWSEDRESYEQYF; D: NA; V: TRBV30; length: 14; J: TRBJ2-7
CDR3: CAARDRGVQETQYF; D: TRBD1; V: TRBV6-1; length: 14; J: TRBJ2-5
CDR3: CASSGGLAGARRSYNEQFF; D: TRBD2; V: TRBV7-8; length: 19; J: TRBJ2-1
CDR3: CASSLLLAGAVEQYF; D: TRBD2; V: TRBV28; length: 15; J: TRBJ2-7
CDR3: CASSIEVGATDTQYF; D: NA; V: TRBV19; length: 15; J: TRBJ2-3
CDR3: CASSLLTGATENEQFF; D: TRBD1; V: TRBV4-1; length: 16; J: TRBJ2-1
CDR3: CASSLGAWRGDEQFF; D: NA; V: TRBV27; length: 15; J: TRBJ2-1
CDR3: CASSLRPSEQYF; D: NA; V: TRBV7-9; length: 12; J: TRBJ2-7
CDR3: CASSLDSGSHNEQFF; D: TRBD2; V: TRBV11-2; length: 15; J: TRBJ2-1
CDR3: CASSLRDSPLHF; D: NA; V: TRBV27; length: 12; J: TRBJ1-6
CDR3: CASSFGSSNEQFF; D: NA; V: TRBV5-6; length: 13; J: TRBJ2-1
CDR3: CASSLATSYEQYF; D: NA; V: TRBV7-9; length: 13; J: TRBJ2-7
CDR3: CASSSFPGEGNEQFF; D: NA; V: TRBV7-9; length: 15; J: TRBJ2-1
CDR3: CASSHAEGVTYEQYF; D: NA; V: TRBV4-1; length: 15; J: TRBJ2-7
CDR3: CASSFSGRYTDTQYF; D: TRBD2; V: TRBV28; length: 15; J: TRBJ2-3
CDR3: CASSGEPRGLFYEQYF; D: TRBD1; V: TRBV9; length: 16; J: TRBJ2-7
CDR3: CASDNTGTSTDTQYF; D: NA; V: TRBV7-9; length: 15; J: TRBJ2-3
CDR3: CASSATYEQYF; D: NA; V: TRBV6-1; length: 11; J: TRBJ2-7
CDR3: CASSLGSIYEQFF; D: NA; V: TRBV11-2; length: 13; J: TRBJ2-1
CDR3: CASSLGRPGGRVVDTQYF; D: TRBD2; V: TRBV7-8; length: 18; J: TRBJ2-3
CDR3: CASSIERGRTDTQYF; D: TRBD2; V: TRBV5-1; length: 15; J: TRBJ2-3